This is a list of T cell receptor beta chains from one sample in a study of shared clonotypes between healthy human individuals. The protocol was immunoSEQ multiplex PCR, while the TCRdb copy is restricted to in-frame clones and leaves out a portion. The table shows around 440,000 clones, with 75% to 80% occurring only once. The sample consisted of PBMCs. These receptors were obtained from a woman aged 40 to 50 in good health. Some clones in this sample may be carry-over from other donors' samples. The CDR3 runs from the conserved cysteine through the conserved F or W. The D gene is left open where the match is weak. For some rows the clone size is stated as once, few or many, or as a class when expanded; others skip it.

clone size	J gene	V gene	D gene	CDR3 protein	CDR3 DNA
NA	TRBJ2-3	TRBV18	TRBD1	CASSWGQGNQDTQYF	TGTGCCAGCTCATGGGGACAGGGCAATCAAGATACGCAGTATTTT
NA	TRBJ1-4	TRBV7-2	NA	CASSSTVFDEKLFF	TGTGCCAGCAGCTCGACGGTTTTCGATGAAAAACTGTTTTTT
NA	TRBJ2-5	TRBV27	NA	CASSLSRTLEAQYF	TGTGCCAGCAGTTTATCCAGAACACTCGAGGCCCAGTACTTC
NA	TRBJ1-2	TRBV5-1	NA	CASSLEGIPGGAGPPYGYTF	TGCGCCAGCAGCTTGGAGGGGATCCCTGGGGGCGCGGGGCCCCCCTATGGCTACACCTTC
NA	TRBJ1-1	TRBV27	NA	CASRSGVGWNTEAFF	TGTGCCAGCAGGTCGGGCGTAGGGTGGAACACTGAAGCTTTCTTT
NA	TRBJ2-5	TRBV10-3	NA	CAISETVGGAETQYF	TGTGCCATCAGTGAAACTGTTGGGGGAGCAGAGACCCAGTACTTC
NA	TRBJ1-2	TRBV27	TRBD1	CASRPAGGWYGYTF	TGTGCCAGCAGGCCGGCAGGGGGGTGGTATGGCTACACCTTC
NA	TRBJ2-3	TRBV5-1	TRBD1	CASSLDRAPTDTQYF	TGCGCCAGCAGCCTCGACAGGGCCCCCACAGATACGCAGTATTTT
NA	TRBJ2-3	TRBV7-5	NA	CASSEYRGGNTQYF	TGTGCCAGCAGCGAGTACCGTGGGGGAAATACGCAGTATTTT
NA	TRBJ2-1	TRBV7-8	TRBD2	CASSPVGGRAVTGIGQFF	TGTGCCAGCAGCCCAGTGGGCGGGAGGGCCGTTACCGGTATCGGGCAGTTCTTC
NA	TRBJ2-7	TRBV11-2	NA	CASSLDLPASTYEQYF	TGTGCCAGCAGCTTAGATTTGCCGGCCAGTACCTACGAGCAGTACTTC
many	TRBJ2-4	TRBV10-3	NA	CAISESGLILAKNIQYF	TGTGCCATCAGTGAGTCGGGATTAATCTTAGCCAAAAACATTCAGTACTTC
NA	TRBJ1-4	TRBV7-2	NA	CASSPQNEKLFF	TGTGCCAGCAGCCCCCAAAATGAAAAACTGTTTTTT
few	TRBJ1-2	TRBV19	NA	CASSMSLALYGYTF	TGTGCCAGTAGTATGAGCCTCGCGCTCTATGGCTACACCTTC